This TCR beta chain came from a study of blood T cell repertoires in COVID-19. Profiling relied on immunoSEQ multiplex PCR, and the TCRdb table lists in-frame clones only, not all of them. The data contain about 250,000 clones, roughly 77% of them seen just once; the ten biggest clones take up 3% to 3.5%. There are 16 residues in the CDR3. Germline loops: CDR1 SEHNR, CDR2 FQNEAQ (reference sequence). Trimming removed 5 bases from V and 6 bases from J; junction bases left unmatched: 13. This clone was picked up many times. This TCR derives from a woman older than 75 with acute or convalescent COVID-19. This chain uses TRBV7-9 with TRBJ2-1, with TRBD1 identical over 7 bases. The sequencing input was peripheral blood. The CDR3 DNA reads as TGTGCCAGCAGCCCTCGCAGGGGGTCAAGCGGCAATGAGCAGTTCTTC. Its protein is CASSPRRGSSGNEQFF.